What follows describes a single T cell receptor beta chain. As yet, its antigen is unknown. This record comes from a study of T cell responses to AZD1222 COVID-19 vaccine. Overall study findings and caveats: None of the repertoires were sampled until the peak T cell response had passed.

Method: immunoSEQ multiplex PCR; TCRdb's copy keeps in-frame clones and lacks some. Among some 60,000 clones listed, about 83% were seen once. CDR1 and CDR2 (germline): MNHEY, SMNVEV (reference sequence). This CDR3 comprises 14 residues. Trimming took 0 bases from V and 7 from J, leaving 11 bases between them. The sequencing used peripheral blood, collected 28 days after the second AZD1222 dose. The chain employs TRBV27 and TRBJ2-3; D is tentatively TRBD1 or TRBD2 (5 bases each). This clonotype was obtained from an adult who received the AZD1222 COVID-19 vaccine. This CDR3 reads CASSLSTGPNTQYF. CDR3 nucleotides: TGTGCCAGCAGTTTATCGACGGGGCCCAATACGCAGTATTTT.